Presented here are 9 T cell receptor beta chains from one specimen sequenced in a study of cytomegalovirus exposure and HLA in healthy donors. Both 60 Vbeta primers and 13 Jbeta primers went into the PCR. Sequencing was performed with immunoSEQ multiplex PCR; in TCRdb, only in-frame clones are kept and a portion is missing. The repertoire holds about 100,000 clones, with around 81% as singletons. The sequencing sample was made of PBMCs. The receptors here all came from a woman between 65 and 79 years old in good health and CMV-seropositive.

This rearrangement joins TRBV6-6 to TRBJ2-1; TRBD2 aligns across 10 bases. Per germline, CDR1 MNHNY and CDR2 SVGAGI (reference sequence). V was pared by 7 bases and J by 1 base, with 1 base of the junction left unmatched. CDR3 length equals 14 residues. The CDR3 region has the DNA TGTGCCAGCAAGCGGGAGGGATCCTACAATGAGCAGTTCTTC. This encodes CASKREGSYNEQFF.

This sequence joins TRBV6-5 and TRBJ1-1, with 7 nucleotides matching TRBD1. Per the germline V gene, CDR1 is MNHEY and CDR2 is SVGAGI. After removal of 0 bases from V and 1 base from J, the junction contained 2 bases not matched to a gene. The CDR3 has 15 amino acids. This CDR3 is CASSYSQGRNTEAFF. The CDR3 bases are TGTGCCAGCAGTTACTCACAGGGGAGGAACACTGAAGCTTTCTTT.

This chain links TRBV6-6 with TRBJ2-3, with TRBD2 identical over 15 bases. The germline CDR1 and CDR2 sequences are MNHNY and SVGAGI (reference sequence). There are 16 residues in the CDR3. The junction had 3 bases not matched to a gene; V was cut back by 4 bases and J by 4 bases. CDR3 bases: TGTGCCAGCAGTTTCGGACTAGCGGGAGGGCCAGATACGCAGTATTTT. Protein product: CASSFGLAGGPDTQYF.

The rearrangement links TRBV28 to TRBJ1-6, with 9 bases identical to TRBD1. Trimming at V came to 5 bases and at J to 10 bases, leaving 9 bases not matched to a gene. This CDR3 is built from 15 residues. Germline CDR1 and CDR2: MDHEN and SYDVKM. The CDR3 loop is CASSPRTGVWSPLHF. The CDR3, as DNA: TGTGCCAGCAGTCCCCGGACAGGGGTATGGTCACCCCTCCACTTT. The full variable domain, completed using reference TRBV28 and TRBJ1-6, is DVKVTQSSRYLVKRTGEKVFLECVQDMDHENMFWYRQDPGLGLRLIYFSYDVKMKEKGDIPEGYSVSREKKERFSLILESASTNQTSMYLCASSPRTGVWSPLHFGNGTRLTVT.

The chain employs TRBV5-1 and TRBJ2-3; 7 nucleotides agree with TRBD2. This CDR3 is 16 amino acids long. The trim removed 4 bases at V and 0 bases at J, leaving 8 bases unmatched. CDR1 SGHRS and CDR2 YFSETQ come from the germline V gene. The CDR3 sequence: CASSPGEGPSTDTQYF. For the CDR3, the DNA is TGCGCCAGCAGCCCGGGGGAGGGCCCTAGCACAGATACGCAGTATTTT. Full variable domain (missing parts from reference TRBV5-1 and TRBJ2-3): KAGVTQTPRYLIKTRGQQVTLSCSPISGHRSVSWYQQTPGQGLQFLFEYFSETQRNKGNFPGRFSGRQFSNSRSEMNVSTLELGDSALYLCASSPGEGPSTDTQYFGPGTRLTVL.

The CDR3 reads CASRLTGTDTQYF. DNA of the CDR3: TGTGCCAGCAGACTGACGGGGACAGATACGCAGTATTTT. The V call is TRBV6-4, the J call TRBJ2-3; TRBD2 is a possible D gene (5 bases). V gave up 6 bases and J gave up 3 bases, with 10 bases separating them. Germline CDR1 MRHNA, CDR2 SNTAGT. The CDR3 length is 13 residues.

This clone appeared a single time. This chain connects TRBV15 to TRBJ1-1; D may be TRBD1 (6 bases). There are 16 residues in the CDR3. Between the trimmed V and J ends, which lost 2 bases and 3 bases, there was a span of 16 bases. Germline values: CDR1 LNHNV, CDR2 YYDKDF (reference sequence). CDR3 nucleotides: TGTGCCACCAGCAGAAACAGGGTGTCGGCGGACACTGAAGCTTTCTTT. It yields the protein CATSRNRVSADTEAFF. The whole variable domain, filled in from reference TRBV15 and TRBJ1-1, reads DAMVIQNPRYQVTQFGKPVTLSCSQTLNHNVMYWYQQKSSQAPKLLFHYYDKDFNNEADTPDNFQSRRPNTSFCFLDIRSPGLGDTAMYLCATSRNRVSADTEAFFGQGTRLTVV.

This clone was picked up a small number of times. The chain employs TRBV27 and TRBJ2-7; 11 bases map to TRBD1. This CDR3 spans 17 amino acids. J gave up 3 bases and V 3 bases, and 10 bases lay outside the gene matches. Germline V gives CDR1 MNHEY, CDR2 SMNVEV (reference sequence). The CDR3 reads CASSFGPGGQGGYEQYF. The CDR3 DNA follows: TGTGCCAGCAGTTTTGGCCCTGGGGGACAGGGGGGCTACGAGCAGTACTTC.

The chain combines TRBV5-1 with TRBJ2-5; possibly TRBD2 for D (5 bases). The CDR3 spans 13 residues. The V and J ends lost 5 bases and 4 bases respectively, with 12 bases between them. Germline-derived CDR1 and CDR2 are SGHRS and YFSETQ. The CDR3 sequence: CASREDGIETQYF. The CDR3 DNA sequence: TGCGCCAGCAGGGAAGACGGGATAGAGACCCAGTACTTC.